This T cell receptor (beta chain) is drawn from a study of blood T cell repertoires in COVID-19. The V gene lost 1 base and the J gene lost 3 bases, with 6 bases spanning the gap. This CDR3 spans 13 amino acids. As handled by the study authors: Reference gene primers were amplified, and this amplification served to estimate nucleated cell counts. The table came from immunoSEQ multiplex PCR; TCRdb's copy has only in-frame clones and leaves some out. V, J and clone size derive from that table, while D and trimming were established from the DNA sequence. The repertoire holds under 70,000 clones, with around 89% as singletons.

The rearrangement joins TRBV12-3 or TRBV12-4 to TRBJ1-1; D call uncertain. The sequenced sample consisted of peripheral blood. The TCR was taken from a woman in her 70s with acute or convalescent COVID-19. This CDR3 reads CASSLGRYTEAFF. The CDR3 nucleotides are TGTGCCAGCAGTTTAGGCAGATACACTGAAGCTTTCTTT.